The 6 T cell receptor beta chains below were found in one sample sequenced in a study of shared clonotypes between healthy human individuals. Assay used: immunoSEQ multiplex PCR; TCRdb lists only in-frame clones, some missing. The table has fewer than 600,000 clones, just over 75% seen once. What was sequenced was PBMCs. The receptors were gathered from a woman in her 40s in good health. Some clones in this sample may be carry-over from other donors' samples.

The chain couples TRBV4-2 to TRBJ1-4; tentative D call: TRBD1 (5 bases). Germline CDR1 is LGHNA and CDR2 is YNFKEQ. There are 15 residues in the CDR3. V dropped 1 base and J dropped 6 bases, with 12 bases sitting between them. CDR3 sequence reads: CASSQVGAEDEKLFF. The CDR3 nucleotides are TGTGCCAGCAGCCAAGTAGGGGCAGAGGATGAAAAACTGTTTTTT.

Details on this clone: One end of the junction fails to match germline, which may point to a read error. V is TRBV28 and J is TRBJ2-1; TRBD1 matches at 8 bases. In germline, CDR1 is MDHEN, CDR2 SYDVKM. This CDR3 contains 14 residues. The CDR3 sequence: CASSPEDGWTGPLF. In DNA, the CDR3 is TGTGCCAGCAGCCCCGAGGACGGGTGGACAGGGCCACTCTTC.

The chain joins TRBV15 to TRBJ2-5; TRBD1 matches 10 bases. The CDR3 is 16 residues long. Germline V gene data show CDR1 as LNHNV and CDR2 as YYDKDF (reference sequence). Trimming cost V 6 bases and J 1 base; bases outside gene matches: 8. This CDR3 is CATSPGTGDFQETQYF. The CDR3, as DNA: TGTGCCACCAGTCCCGGGACAGGGGATTTCCAAGAGACCCAGTACTTC.

J is TRBJ2-7 and V is TRBV7-3; tentatively, D is TRBD2 (5 bases). Per the germline V gene, CDR1 is SGHTA and CDR2 is FQGTGA. The CDR3 consists of 13 residues. Trimming pared 2 bases from V and 5 bases from J, leaving 10 bases between. The CDR3 sequence: CASSLEGGDEQYF. CDR3 nucleotides: TGTGCCAGCAGCTTAGAGGGTGGCGACGAGCAGTACTTC.

This chain connects TRBV28 to TRBJ2-7; 8 bases align to TRBD2. V was pared by 11 bases and J by 1 base, with 13 bases of the junction left unmatched. This CDR3 contains 15 residues. Germline CDR1 reads MDHEN; CDR2 reads SYDVKM. This chain's CDR3 is CAGANRASGSYEQYF. The DNA of the CDR3 is TGTGCCGGGGCAAATAGGGCTAGCGGGTCCTACGAGCAGTACTTC.

The gene calls are TRBV2 and TRBJ2-7; the D gene is possibly TRBD1 (6 bases). The V end lost 5 bases, the J end lost 0 bases, and 11 bases lay between the germline ends. Germline assignment: CDR1 SNHLY and CDR2 FYNNEI. The CDR3 sequence is 14 residues long. The CDR3 here is CASSSGTSSYEQYF. The CDR3 bases are TGTGCCAGCAGTTCCGGGACAAGCTCCTACGAGCAGTACTTC.